The T cell receptor beta chain described here comes from a study of regulatory T cells in long-lasting Graves disease. The table lists this clonotype with many counts. Time point specified: newly diagnosed GD, antithyroid drugs for less than 3 months. RNA from PBMCs was the source of the TCR library. Library construction for TCR beta used iRepertoire HTBI primers and Arm-PCR of CDR3 regions. A single record per CDR3 protein comes from TCRdb applying MiXCR to the multiplex PCR reads. Of fewer than 350,000 distinct CDR3 sequences in the sample, over 15% were seen once. V shed 5 bases, J shed 6 bases, and the junction held 10 bases outside the gene matches. Germline lookup yields CDR1 SQVTM and CDR2 ANQGSEA. The CDR3 contains 14 residues.

The genes are TRBV29-1 and TRBJ2-1; 7 bases match TRBD2. Specimen: peripheral blood mononuclear cells (PBMCs), collected at new diagnosis, from a patient treated with antithyroid drugs. The clonotype comes from a female donor with Graves disease. CDR3 in amino acids: CSVLPSGKSNEQFF. CDR3 DNA: TGCAGCGTTCTCCCGAGCGGGAAGAGCAATGAGCAGTTCTTC.